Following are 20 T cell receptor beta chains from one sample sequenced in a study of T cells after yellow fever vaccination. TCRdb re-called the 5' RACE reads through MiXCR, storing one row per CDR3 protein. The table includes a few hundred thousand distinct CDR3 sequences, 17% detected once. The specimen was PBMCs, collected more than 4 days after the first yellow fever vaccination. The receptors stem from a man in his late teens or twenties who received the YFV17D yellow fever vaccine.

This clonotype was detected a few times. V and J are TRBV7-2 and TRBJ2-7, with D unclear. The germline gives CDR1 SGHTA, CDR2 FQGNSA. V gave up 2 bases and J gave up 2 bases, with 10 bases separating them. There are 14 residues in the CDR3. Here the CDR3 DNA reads TGTGCCAGCAGCTTAAACCACGGACCCTACGAGCAGTACGTC. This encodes CASSLNHGPYEQYV.

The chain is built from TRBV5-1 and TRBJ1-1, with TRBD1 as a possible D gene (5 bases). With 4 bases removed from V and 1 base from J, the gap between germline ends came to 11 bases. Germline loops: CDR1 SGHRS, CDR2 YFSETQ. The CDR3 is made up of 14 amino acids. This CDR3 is CASSPGPSNTEAFF. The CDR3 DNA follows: TGCGCCAGCAGCCCGGGGCCGTCGAACACTGAAGCTTTCTTT.

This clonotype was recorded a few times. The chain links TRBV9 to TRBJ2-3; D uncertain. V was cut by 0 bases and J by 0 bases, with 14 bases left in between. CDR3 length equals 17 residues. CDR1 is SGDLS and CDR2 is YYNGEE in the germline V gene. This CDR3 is CASSVAPAPASTDTQYF. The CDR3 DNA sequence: TGTGCCAGCAGCGTAGCACCTGCCCCAGCTAGCACAGATACGCAGTATTTT.

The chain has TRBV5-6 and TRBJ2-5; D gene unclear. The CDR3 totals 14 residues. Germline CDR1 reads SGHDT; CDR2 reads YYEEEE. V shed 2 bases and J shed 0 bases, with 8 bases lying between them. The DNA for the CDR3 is TGTGCCAGCAGCTTCACTGCGTACCAAGAGACCCAGTACTTC. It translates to CASSFTAYQETQYF.

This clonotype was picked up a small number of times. The CDR3 sequence: CASSPDRGPGGYTF. CDR3 bases: TGCGCCAGCAGCCCAGACAGGGGGCCTGGTGGCTACACCTTC. The chain joins TRBV4-3 to TRBJ1-2; 10 bases agree with TRBD1. CDR3 length: 14 residues. The V segment lost 4 bases and the J segment 7 bases; nucleotides outside the gene matches: 6. Per germline, CDR1 LGHNA and CDR2 YSLEER.

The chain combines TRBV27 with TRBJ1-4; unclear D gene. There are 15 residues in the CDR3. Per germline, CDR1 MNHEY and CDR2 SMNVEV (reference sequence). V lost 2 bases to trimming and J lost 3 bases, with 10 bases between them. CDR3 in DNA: TGTGCCAGCAGTTTAGGCCGAGGAGCTAATGAAAAACTGTTTTTT. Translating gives CASSLGRGANEKLFF. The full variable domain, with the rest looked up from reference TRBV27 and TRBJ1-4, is EAQVTQNPRYLITVTGKKLTVTCSQNMNHEYMSWYRQDPGLGLRQIYYSMNVEVTDKGDVPEGYKVSRKEKRNFPLILESPSPNQTSLYFCASSLGRGANEKLFFGSGTQLSVL.

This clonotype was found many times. CDR3 region: CASSLPHRGQRKNIQYF. DNA of the CDR3: TGTGCCAGCAGCTTACCCCACAGGGGGCAACGTAAAAACATTCAGTACTTC. J is TRBJ2-4 and V is TRBV7-8, with TRBD1 matching over 9 bases. Germline V CDR1 and CDR2: SGHVS, FQNEAQ. V trimming: 2 bases; J trimming: 4 bases; junction bases outside the gene matches: 9. There are 17 residues in the CDR3. The whole variable domain, remainder taken from reference TRBV7-8 and TRBJ2-4, is GAGVSQSPRYKVAKRGQDVALRCDPISGHVSLFWYQQALGQGPEFLTYFQNEAQLDKSGLPSDRFFAERPEGSVSTLKIQRTQQEDSAVYLCASSLPHRGQRKNIQYFGAGTRLSVL.

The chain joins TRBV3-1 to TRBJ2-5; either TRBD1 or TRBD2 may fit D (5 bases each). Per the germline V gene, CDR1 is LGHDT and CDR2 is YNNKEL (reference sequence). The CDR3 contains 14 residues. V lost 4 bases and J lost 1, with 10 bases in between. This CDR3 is CASSLRDLQETQYF. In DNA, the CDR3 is TGTGCCAGCAGCCTCCGGGACCTCCAAGAGACCCAGTACTTC.

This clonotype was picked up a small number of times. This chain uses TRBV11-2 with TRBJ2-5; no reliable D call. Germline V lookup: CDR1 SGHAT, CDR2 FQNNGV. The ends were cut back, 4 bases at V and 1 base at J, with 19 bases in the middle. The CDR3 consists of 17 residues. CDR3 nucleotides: TGTGCCAGCAGCTACCTAGTTAGAGCCGGCCTCCAAGAGACCCAGTACTTC. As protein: CASSYLVRAGLQETQYF.

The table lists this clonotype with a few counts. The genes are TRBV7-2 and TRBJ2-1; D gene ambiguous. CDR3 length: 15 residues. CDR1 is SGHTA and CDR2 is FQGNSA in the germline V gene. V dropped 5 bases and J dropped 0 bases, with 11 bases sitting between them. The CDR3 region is CASSPFKGSYNEQFF. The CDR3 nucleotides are TGTGCCAGCAGCCCCTTCAAAGGCTCCTACAATGAGCAGTTCTTC.

The chain's CDR3 is CAFRGIEAFF. In DNA, the CDR3 is TGTGCCTTTCGGGGGATTGAAGCTTTCTTT. The chain joins TRBV5-4 to TRBJ1-1, with a tentative D call TRBD1 (5 bases). V gave up 10 bases and J gave up 7 bases, with 11 bases separating them. Germline lookup yields CDR1 SGHNT and CDR2 YYREEE (reference sequence). The CDR3 is 10 amino acids.

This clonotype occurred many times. As DNA, the CDR3 is TGCGCCAGCGGACCTGACAGGACGAACACTGAAGCTTTCTTT. Amino acids: CASGPDRTNTEAFF. The chain has TRBV5-1 and TRBJ1-1, with D possibly being TRBD1 (6 bases). The germline V and J ends were trimmed by 7 bases and 1 base, with 14 bases remaining between them. Germline lookup yields CDR1 SGHRS and CDR2 YFSETQ. CDR3 length equals 14 residues.

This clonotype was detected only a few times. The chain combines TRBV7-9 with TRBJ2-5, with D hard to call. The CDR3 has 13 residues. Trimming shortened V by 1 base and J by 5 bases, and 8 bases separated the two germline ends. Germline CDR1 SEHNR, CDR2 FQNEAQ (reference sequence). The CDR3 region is CASSLVGMETQYF. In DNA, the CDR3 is TGTGCCAGCAGCTTAGTGGGGATGGAGACCCAGTACTTC.

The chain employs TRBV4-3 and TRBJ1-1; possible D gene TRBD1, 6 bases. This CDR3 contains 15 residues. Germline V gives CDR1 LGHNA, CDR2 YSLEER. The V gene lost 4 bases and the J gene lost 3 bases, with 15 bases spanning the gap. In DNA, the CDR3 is TGCGCCAGCAGCCGAAGACGGGGGCTGGACACTGAAGCTTTCTTT. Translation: CASSRRRGLDTEAFF.

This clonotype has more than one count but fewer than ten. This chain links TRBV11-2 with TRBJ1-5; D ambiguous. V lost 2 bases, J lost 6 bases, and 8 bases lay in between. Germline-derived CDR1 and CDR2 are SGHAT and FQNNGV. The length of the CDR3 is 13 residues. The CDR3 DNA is TGTGCCAGCAGCTTAACGAATGGTCAGCCCCAGCATTTT. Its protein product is CASSLTNGQPQHF.

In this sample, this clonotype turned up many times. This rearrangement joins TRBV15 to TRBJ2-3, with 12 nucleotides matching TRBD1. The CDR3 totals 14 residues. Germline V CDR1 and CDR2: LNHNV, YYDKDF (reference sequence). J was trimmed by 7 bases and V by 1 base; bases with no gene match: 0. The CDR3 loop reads CATSRGDRGHTQYF. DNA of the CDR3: TGTGCCACCAGCAGAGGGGACAGGGGGCATACGCAGTATTTT.

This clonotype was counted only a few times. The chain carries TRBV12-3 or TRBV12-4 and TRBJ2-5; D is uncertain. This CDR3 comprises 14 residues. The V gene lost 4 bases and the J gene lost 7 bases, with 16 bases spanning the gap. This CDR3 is CASSYTRPRATQYF. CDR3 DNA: TGTGCCAGCAGTTACACGCGCCCAAGGGCGACCCAGTACTTC.

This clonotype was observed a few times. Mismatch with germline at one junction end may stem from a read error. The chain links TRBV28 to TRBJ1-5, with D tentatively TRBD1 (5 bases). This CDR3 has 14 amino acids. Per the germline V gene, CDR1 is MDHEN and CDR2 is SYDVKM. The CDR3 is CASSLWGGVQPQHF. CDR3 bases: TGTGCCAGCAGTCTATGGGGGGGGGTCCAGCCCCAGCATTTT.

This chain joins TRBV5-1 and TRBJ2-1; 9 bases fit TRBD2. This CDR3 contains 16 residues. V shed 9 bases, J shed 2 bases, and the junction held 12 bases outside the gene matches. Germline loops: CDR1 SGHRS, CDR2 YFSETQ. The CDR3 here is CATNPGGGGAYNEQFF. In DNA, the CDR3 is TGCGCCACCAATCCCGGAGGCGGGGGGGCCTACAATGAGCAGTTCTTC.

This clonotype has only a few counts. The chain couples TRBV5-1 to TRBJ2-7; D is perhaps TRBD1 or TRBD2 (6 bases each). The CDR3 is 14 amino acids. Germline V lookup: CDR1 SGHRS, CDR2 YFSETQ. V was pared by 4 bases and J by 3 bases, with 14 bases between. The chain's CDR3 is CASSPSGANYEQYF. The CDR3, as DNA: TGCGCCAGCAGCCCCTCGGGGGCGAACTACGAGCAGTACTTC.